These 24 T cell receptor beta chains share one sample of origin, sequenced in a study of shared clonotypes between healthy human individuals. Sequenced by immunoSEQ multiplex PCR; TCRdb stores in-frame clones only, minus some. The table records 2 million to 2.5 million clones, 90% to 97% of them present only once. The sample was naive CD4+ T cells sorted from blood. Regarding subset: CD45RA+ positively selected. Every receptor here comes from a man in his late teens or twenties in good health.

The CDR3 DNA reads TGTGCCAGCAACGAGGGCGGGGGATACTCCTACGAGCAGTACTTC. This translates into CASNEGGGYSYEQYF. The chain has TRBV28 and TRBJ2-7; 7 nucleotides agree with TRBD2. Per germline, CDR1 MDHEN and CDR2 SYDVKM. The trim removed 7 bases at V and 0 bases at J, leaving 9 bases unmatched. This CDR3 has 15 amino acids.

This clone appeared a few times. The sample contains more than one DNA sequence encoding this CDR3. CDR3 protein: CASSPRETQYF. DNA for the CDR3: TGTGCCAGCTCACCACGGGAGACCCAGTACTTC. This chain connects TRBV18 to TRBJ2-5; unclear D gene. The CDR3 is 11 amino acids. V lost 1 base, J lost 5 bases, and 2 bases lay in between. Germline V gene sequence: CDR1 KGHSH, CDR2 LQKENI.

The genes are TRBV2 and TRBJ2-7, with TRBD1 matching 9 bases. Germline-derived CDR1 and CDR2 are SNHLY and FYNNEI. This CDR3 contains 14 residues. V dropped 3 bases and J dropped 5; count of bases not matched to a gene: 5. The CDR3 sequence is CASSDWGQGNEQYF. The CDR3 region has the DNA TGTGCCAGCAGTGATTGGGGACAGGGTAACGAGCAGTACTTC.

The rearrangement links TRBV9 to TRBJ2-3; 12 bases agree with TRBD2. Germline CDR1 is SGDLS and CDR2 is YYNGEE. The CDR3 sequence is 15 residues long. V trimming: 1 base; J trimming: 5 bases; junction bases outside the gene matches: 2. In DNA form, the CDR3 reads TGTGCCAGCAGCGTACTAGCGGGGGGGATAGATACGCAGTATTTT. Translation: CASSVLAGGIDTQYF.

The DNA of the CDR3 is TGTGCCAGCAGCTTAGTTACAGCGGGCTACGAGCAGTACTTC. It yields the protein CASSLVTAGYEQYF. The gene calls are TRBV7-2 and TRBJ2-7; D may be TRBD2 (6 bases). Germline lookup yields CDR1 SGHTA and CDR2 FQGNSA. The V and J ends lost 1 base and 3 bases respectively, with 10 bases between them. The CDR3 runs 14 residues.

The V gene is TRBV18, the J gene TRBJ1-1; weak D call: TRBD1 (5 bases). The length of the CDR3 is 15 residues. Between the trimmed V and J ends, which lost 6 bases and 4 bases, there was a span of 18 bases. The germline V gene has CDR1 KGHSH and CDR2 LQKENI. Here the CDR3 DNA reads TGTGCCAGCTCCCCCAGACAGTCCCGGAGCACTGAAGCTTTCTTT. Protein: CASSPRQSRSTEAFF.

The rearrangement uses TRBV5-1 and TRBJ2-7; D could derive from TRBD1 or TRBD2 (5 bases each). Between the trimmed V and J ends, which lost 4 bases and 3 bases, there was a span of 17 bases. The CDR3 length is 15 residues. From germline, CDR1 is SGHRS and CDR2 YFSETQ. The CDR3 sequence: CASSLGAPRGYEQYF. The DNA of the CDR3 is TGCGCCAGCAGCCTCGGGGCACCTAGGGGCTACGAGCAGTACTTC. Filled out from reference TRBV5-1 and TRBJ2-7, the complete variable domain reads KAGVTQTPRYLIKTRGQQVTLSCSPISGHRSVSWYQQTPGQGLQFLFEYFSETQRNKGNFPGRFSGRQFSNSRSEMNVSTLELGDSALYLCASSLGAPRGYEQYFGPGTRLTVT.

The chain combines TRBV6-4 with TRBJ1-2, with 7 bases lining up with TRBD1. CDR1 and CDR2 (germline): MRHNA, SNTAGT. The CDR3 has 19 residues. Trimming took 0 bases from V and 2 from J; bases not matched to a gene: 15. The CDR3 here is CASSDSIETGTPLNYGYTF. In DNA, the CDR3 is TGTGCCAGCAGTGACTCGATTGAGACAGGGACTCCTCTCAACTATGGCTACACCTTC.

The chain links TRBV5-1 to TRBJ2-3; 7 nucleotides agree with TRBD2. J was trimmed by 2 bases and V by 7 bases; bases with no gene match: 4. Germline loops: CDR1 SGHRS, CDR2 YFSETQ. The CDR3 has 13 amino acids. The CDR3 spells CASASGDTDTQYF. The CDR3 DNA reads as TGCGCCAGCGCTAGCGGAGACACAGATACGCAGTATTTT.

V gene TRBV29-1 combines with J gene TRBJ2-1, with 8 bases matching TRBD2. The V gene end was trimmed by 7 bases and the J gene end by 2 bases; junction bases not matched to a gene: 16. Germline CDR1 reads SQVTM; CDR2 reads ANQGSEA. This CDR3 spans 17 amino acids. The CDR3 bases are TGCAGCGGCCGGGCTACGGAGCGGGAGCTCGCCTACAATGAGCAGTTCTTC. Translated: CSGRATERELAYNEQFF.

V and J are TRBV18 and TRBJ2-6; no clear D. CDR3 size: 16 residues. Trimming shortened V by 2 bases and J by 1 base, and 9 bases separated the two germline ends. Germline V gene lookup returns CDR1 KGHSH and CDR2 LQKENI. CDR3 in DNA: TGTGCCAGCTCACCAACCCAGGAATCTGGGGCCAACGTCCTGACTTTC. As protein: CASSPTQESGANVLTF.

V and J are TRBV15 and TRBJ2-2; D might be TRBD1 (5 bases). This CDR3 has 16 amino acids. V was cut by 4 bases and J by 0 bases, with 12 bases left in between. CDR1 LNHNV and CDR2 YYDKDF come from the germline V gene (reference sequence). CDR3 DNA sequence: TGTGCCACCAGCATCTTGAAAGGGGCGAACACCGGGGAGCTGTTTTTT. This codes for CATSILKGANTGELFF.

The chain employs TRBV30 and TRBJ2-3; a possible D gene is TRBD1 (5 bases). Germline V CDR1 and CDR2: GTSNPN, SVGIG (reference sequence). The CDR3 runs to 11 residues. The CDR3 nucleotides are TGTGCTGGGCGCAGGGCAGATACGCAGTATTTT. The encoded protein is CAGRRADTQYF.

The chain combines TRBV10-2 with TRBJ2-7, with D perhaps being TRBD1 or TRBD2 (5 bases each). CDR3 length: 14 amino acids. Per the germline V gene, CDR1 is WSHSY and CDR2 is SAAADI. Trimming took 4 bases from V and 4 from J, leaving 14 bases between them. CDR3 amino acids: CASSAGPQDYEQYF. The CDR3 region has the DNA TGCGCCAGCAGTGCGGGACCTCAAGATTACGAGCAGTACTTC.

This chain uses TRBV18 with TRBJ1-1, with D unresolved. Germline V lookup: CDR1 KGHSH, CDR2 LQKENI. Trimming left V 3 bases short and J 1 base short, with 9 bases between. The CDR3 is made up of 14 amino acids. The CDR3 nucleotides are TGTGCCAGCTCACCGACATTTAAGAACACTGAAGCTTTCTTT. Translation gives CASSPTFKNTEAFF.

CDR3 in amino acids: CASSVVDTAYEQYF. The CDR3 DNA reads TGTGCCAGCAGCGTAGTGGACACAGCCTACGAGCAGTACTTC. The rearrangement uses TRBV9 and TRBJ2-7, with D possibly being TRBD1 (5 bases). The CDR3 totals 14 residues. CDR1 is SGDLS and CDR2 is YYNGEE in the germline V gene. Trimming pared 0 bases from V and 2 bases from J, leaving 9 bases between.

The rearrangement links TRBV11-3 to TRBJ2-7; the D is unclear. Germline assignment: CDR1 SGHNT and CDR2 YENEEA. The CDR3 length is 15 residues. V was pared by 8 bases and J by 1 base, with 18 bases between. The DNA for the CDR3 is TGTGCCAGCCCGAAAGCTACCCGACCATCCTACGAGCAGTACTTC. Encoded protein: CASPKATRPSYEQYF.

The CDR3 DNA reads as TGCGCCAGCAGCTTGGAGAGCTCCTACAATGAGCAGTTCTTC. This codes for CASSLESSYNEQFF. The chain is built from TRBV5-1 and TRBJ2-1, with D unresolved. V was pared by 0 bases and J by 0 bases, with 4 bases between. Germline values: CDR1 SGHRS, CDR2 YFSETQ. The CDR3 runs to 14 residues.

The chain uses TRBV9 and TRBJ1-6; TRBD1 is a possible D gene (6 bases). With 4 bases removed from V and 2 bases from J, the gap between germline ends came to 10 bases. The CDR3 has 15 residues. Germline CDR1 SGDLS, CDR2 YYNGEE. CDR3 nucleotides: TGTGCCAGCAGCCCCGACAGGCCCTATAATTCACCCCTCCACTTT. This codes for CASSPDRPYNSPLHF.

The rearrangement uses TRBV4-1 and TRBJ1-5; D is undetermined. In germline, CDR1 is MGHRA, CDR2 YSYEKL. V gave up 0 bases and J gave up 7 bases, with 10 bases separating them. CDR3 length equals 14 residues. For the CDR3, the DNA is TGCGCCAGCAGCCAAGAAATAGCCGGCCAGCCCCAGCATTTT. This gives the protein CASSQEIAGQPQHF.

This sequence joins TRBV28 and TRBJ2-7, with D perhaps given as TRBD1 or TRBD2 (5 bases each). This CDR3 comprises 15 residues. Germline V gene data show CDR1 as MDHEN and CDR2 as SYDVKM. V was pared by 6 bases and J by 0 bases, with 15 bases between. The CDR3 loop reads CASSWGRLDSYEQYF. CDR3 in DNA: TGTGCCAGCAGCTGGGGACGGTTGGACTCCTACGAGCAGTACTTC.

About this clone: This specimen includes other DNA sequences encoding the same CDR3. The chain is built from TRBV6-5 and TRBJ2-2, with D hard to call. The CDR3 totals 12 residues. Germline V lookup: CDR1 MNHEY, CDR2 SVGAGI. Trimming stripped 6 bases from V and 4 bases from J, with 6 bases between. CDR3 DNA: TGTGCCAGCAGCCTCCTCACCGGGGAGCTGTTTTTT. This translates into CASSLLTGELFF.

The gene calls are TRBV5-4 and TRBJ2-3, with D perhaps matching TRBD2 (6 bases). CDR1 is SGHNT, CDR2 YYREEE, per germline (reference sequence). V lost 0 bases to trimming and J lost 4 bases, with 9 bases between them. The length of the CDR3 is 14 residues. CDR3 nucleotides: TGTGCCAGCAGCTTGGCGGCTAGCGCAGATACGCAGTATTTT. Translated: CASSLAASADTQYF. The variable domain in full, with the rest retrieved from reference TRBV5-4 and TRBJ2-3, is ETGVTQSPTHLIKTRGQQVTLRCSSQSGHNTVSWYQQALGQGPQFIFQYYREEENGRGNFPPRFSGLQFPNYSSELNVNALELDDSALYLCASSLAASADTQYFGPGTRLTVL.

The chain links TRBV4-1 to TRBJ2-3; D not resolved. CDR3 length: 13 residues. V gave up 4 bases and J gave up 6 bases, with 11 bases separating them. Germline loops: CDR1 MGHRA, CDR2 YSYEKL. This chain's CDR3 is CASSLPTVDTQYF. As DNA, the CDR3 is TGCGCCAGCAGCCTCCCTACCGTTGATACGCAGTATTTT.